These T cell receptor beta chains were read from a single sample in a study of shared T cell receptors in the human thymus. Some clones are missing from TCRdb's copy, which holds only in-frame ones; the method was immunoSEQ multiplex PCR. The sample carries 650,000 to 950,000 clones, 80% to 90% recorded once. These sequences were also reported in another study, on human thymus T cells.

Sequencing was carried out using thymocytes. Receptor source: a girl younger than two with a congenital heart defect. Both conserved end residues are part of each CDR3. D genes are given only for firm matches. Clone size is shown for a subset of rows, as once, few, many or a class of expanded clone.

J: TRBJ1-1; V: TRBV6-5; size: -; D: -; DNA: TGTGCCAGCAGTTACTCAGCCTGGACATCTTCCCCTGAAGCTTTCTTT; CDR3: CASSYSAWTSSPEAFF
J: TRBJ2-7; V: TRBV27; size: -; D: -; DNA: TGTGCCAGCAGTCCCCAATCGACAACAGGTGTCGTCACCTACGAGCAGTACTTC; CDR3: CASSPQSTTGVVTYEQYF
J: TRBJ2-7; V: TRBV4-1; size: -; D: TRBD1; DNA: TGCGCCAGCAGCCAAGCGGGACAGGGACTTTACGAGCAGTACTTC; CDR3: CASSQAGQGLYEQYF
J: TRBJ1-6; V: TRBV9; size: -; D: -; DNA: TGTGCCAGCAGCGGACACGGGACACCCAGTAATTCACCCCTCCACTTT; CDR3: CASSGHGTPSNSPLHF
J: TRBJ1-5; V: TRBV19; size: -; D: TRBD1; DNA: TGTGCCAGTAGTATAGATTCAAGGGCAGGGGGTGCTTATAGCAATCAGCCCCAGCATTTT; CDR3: CASSIDSRAGGAYSNQPQHF
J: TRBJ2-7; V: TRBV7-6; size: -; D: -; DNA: TGTGCCAGCAGCTTAGAGGCTAGCGCGTACTACGAGCAGTACTTC; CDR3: CASSLEASAYYEQYF
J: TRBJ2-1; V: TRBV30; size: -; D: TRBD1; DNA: TGTGCCTGGAGTTTACAGGGGGCGGCATACAATGAGCAGTTCTTC; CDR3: CAWSLQGAAYNEQFF
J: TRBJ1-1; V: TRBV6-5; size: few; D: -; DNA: TGTGCCAGCAAACCCAGAAACATGAACACTGAAGCTTTCTTT; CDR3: CASKPRNMNTEAFF
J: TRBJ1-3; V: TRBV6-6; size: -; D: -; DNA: TGTGCCAGCAGTTACCCAGGGGCTTCTGGAAACACCATATATTTT; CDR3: CASSYPGASGNTIYF
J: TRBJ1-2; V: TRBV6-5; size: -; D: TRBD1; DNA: TGTGCCAGCAGTTACGGGACGGGGACAGTGCTGAGCTACACCTTC; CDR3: CASSYGTGTVLSYTF
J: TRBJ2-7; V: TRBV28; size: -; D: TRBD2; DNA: TGTGCCAGCAGAGCAGACGTACGATTAGTCTTAACGGGGGGAAGCTACGAGCAGTACTTC; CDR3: CASRADVRLVLTGGSYEQYF
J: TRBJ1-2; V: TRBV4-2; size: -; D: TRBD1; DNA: TGTGCCAGCAGCCAAGCCCCTAATCCTAAATTACTAAGGCGGGACAGGGATTATGGCTACACCTTC; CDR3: CASSQAPNPKLLRRDRDYGYTF